This is a list of T cell receptor beta chains from one sample in a study of shared clonotypes between healthy human individuals. Some clones are missing from TCRdb's copy, which holds only in-frame ones; the method was immunoSEQ multiplex PCR. The repertoire includes approximately 2.4 million clones, nearly 97% of them detected once, and over 0.1% sits in the top ten. The specimen was naive CD4+ T cells sorted from blood. The receptors derive from a man in his late teens or twenties in good health. CDR3s include the opening cysteine and the closing phenylalanine or tryptophan. Fields, in order: V gene, CDR3 protein.

V gene: TRBV6-1
CDR3 protein: CASSSTLPYEQYF

V gene: TRBV9
CDR3 protein: CASSPQQESYGYTF

V gene: TRBV11-3
CDR3 protein: CASRYTTDTQYF

V gene: TRBV28
CDR3 protein: CASSSAGFEQYF

V gene: TRBV5-6
CDR3 protein: CASSIRQSVEQYF

V gene: TRBV19
CDR3 protein: CASNDGPAQPHNEQFF

V gene: TRBV29-1
CDR3 protein: CSVEVAGMIYGYTF

V gene: TRBV5-1
CDR3 protein: CASSWGQGNSPLHF

V gene: TRBV19
CDR3 protein: CASRPRDKYNEQFF

V gene: TRBV5-1
CDR3 protein: CASSTGTGGFETQYF

V gene: TRBV7-9
CDR3 protein: CVGDRGYEQYF

V gene: TRBV10-3
CDR3 protein: CAISESVAQGYEQYF

V gene: TRBV5-6
CDR3 protein: CASSLIAGGSGELFF

V gene: TRBV25-1
CDR3 protein: CASSEGGRGLNEKLFF

V gene: TRBV9
CDR3 protein: CASSPRPAYEQYF

V gene: TRBV5-5
CDR3 protein: CASSQTWGPSYEQYF

V gene: TRBV27
CDR3 protein: CASSYGRGDFTGELFF

V gene: TRBV5-1
CDR3 protein: CASSPGGGGGQETQYF

V gene: TRBV28
CDR3 protein: CASSLRVGLSTF

V gene: TRBV6-1
CDR3 protein: CATKRGYANTGELFF

V gene: TRBV25-1
CDR3 protein: CASTESQGGNTEAFF

V gene: TRBV10-1
CDR3 protein: CASGEPGQQQFF

V gene: TRBV10-3
CDR3 protein: CAITGAPGTGELFF

V gene: TRBV5-4
CDR3 protein: CASSLDSETQYF

V gene: TRBV6-5
CDR3 protein: CASSLGLAGADEQYF

V gene: TRBV5-3
CDR3 protein: CARRVREQPQHF

V gene: TRBV2
CDR3 protein: CASSEFSASPKTQYF

V gene: TRBV5-4
CDR3 protein: CASSRDRQETQYF

V gene: TRBV9
CDR3 protein: CASSVAPINSPLHF

V gene: TRBV5-1
CDR3 protein: CASSWSSGGYEQYF

V gene: TRBV6-5
CDR3 protein: CASMRGPYNEQFF

V gene: TRBV4-2
CDR3 protein: CASSPATSVPGELFF

V gene: TRBV6-1
CDR3 protein: CASSEWGPSEAFF

V gene: TRBV5-8
CDR3 protein: CASSMGVPNQPQHF

V gene: TRBV5-4
CDR3 protein: CASSLVGTARGGLETQYF

V gene: TRBV4-1
CDR3 protein: CASSRGLQETQYF

V gene: TRBV9
CDR3 protein: CASSVLWGSTGELFF

V gene: TRBV6-5
CDR3 protein: CASRGTGGNQPQHF

V gene: TRBV2
CDR3 protein: CASRGHEQYF

V gene: TRBV7-6
CDR3 protein: CASSPGLAGRREQFF

V gene: TRBV30
CDR3 protein: CAWSVRSSTDTQYF

V gene: TRBV5-6
CDR3 protein: CASSLEVSTDTQYF

V gene: TRBV18
CDR3 protein: CASSPLSGTNEKLFF

V gene: TRBV11-2
CDR3 protein: CASSLGVDTQYF

V gene: TRBV2
CDR3 protein: CASLGQGDSPLHF

V gene: TRBV6-5
CDR3 protein: CASRFLAQETQYF

V gene: TRBV18
CDR3 protein: CASSPLGFAGSSPLHF

V gene: TRBV9
CDR3 protein: CASSVGPRNTEAFF

V gene: TRBV9
CDR3 protein: CASSVGVPNSPLHF

V gene: TRBV30
CDR3 protein: CAWSAGVDQPQHF

V gene: TRBV7-2
CDR3 protein: CASRRDRLNEKLFF